These 22 T cell receptor beta chains share one sample of origin, sequenced in a study of cytomegalovirus exposure and HLA in healthy donors. The primer mix had 60 Vbeta and 13 Jbeta primers. Repertoires were generated with immunoSEQ multiplex PCR, while TCRdb's copy carries only in-frame clones and drops some. The sample has some 150,000 clones; around 9.7% are singletons. Sequences were obtained from PBMCs. These receptors all come from a man between 45 and 60 years old in good health and CMV-seronegative.

This clone was recorded a few times. The rearrangement joins TRBV5-1 to TRBJ2-7, with 7 bases identical to TRBD1. The V gene's germline CDR1 is SGHRS and CDR2 YFSETQ. This CDR3 is built from 15 residues. Losses at the gene ends were 7 bases for V and 2 bases for J; bases not matched to a gene: 12. CDR3 sequence: CASSYGTVGTYEQYF. The CDR3 DNA reads as TGCGCCAGCTCTTACGGGACAGTAGGGACCTACGAGCAGTACTTC.

The table lists this clone with a few counts. The chain recombines TRBV10-1 with TRBJ1-1, with TRBD1 identical over 8 bases. The CDR3 is 15 amino acids. CDR1 WNHNN and CDR2 SYGVQD come from the germline V gene (reference sequence). V gave up 3 bases and J gave up 1 base; unmatched junction bases: 4. This chain's CDR3 is CASSEGTGENTEAFF. The CDR3 DNA sequence: TGCGCCAGCAGTGAAGGGACAGGAGAGAACACTGAAGCTTTCTTT.

This chain connects TRBV5-1 to TRBJ2-7; 8 nucleotides match TRBD2. The J segment lost 0 bases and the V segment lost 0 bases, leaving 5 bases of the junction unmatched. CDR1 and CDR2 (germline): SGHRS, YFSETQ. The CDR3 totals 16 residues. In nucleotides, the CDR3 is TGCGCCAGCAGCTTGGGAAGGAGCGGGAGCTCCTACGAGCAGTACTTC. Its translation: CASSLGRSGSSYEQYF.

This clone was seen a handful of times. This chain links TRBV18 with TRBJ2-1; D is perhaps TRBD2 (5 bases). CDR3 length equals 13 residues. Germline assignment: CDR1 KGHSH and CDR2 LQKENI. Trimming took off 4 bases at V and 6 bases at J, with 10 bases between the two ends. The DNA for the CDR3 is TGTGCCAGCTCACGAGGGAGAAGCAATGAGCAGTTCTTC. Translated: CASSRGRSNEQFF.

This rearrangement joins TRBV5-6 to TRBJ2-1; no firm D call. Looked up from germline, CDR1 is SGHDT and CDR2 is YYEEEE. The ends were cut back, 4 bases at V and 2 bases at J, with 10 bases in the middle. The CDR3 contains 14 residues. CDR3 sequence: CASSLRLPYNEQFF. In DNA, the CDR3 is TGTGCCAGCAGCCTCCGGTTGCCCTACAATGAGCAGTTCTTC. The variable domain in full, with the rest retrieved from reference TRBV5-6 and TRBJ2-1, is DAGVTQSPTHLIKTRGQQVTLRCSPKSGHDTVSWYQQALGQGPQFIFQYYEEEERQRGNFPDRFSGHQFPNYSSELNVNALLLGDSALYLCASSLRLPYNEQFFGPGTRLTVL.

This clone was observed a handful of times. The rearrangement uses TRBV30 and TRBJ2-3, with 11 bases that match TRBD1. The CDR3 runs 17 residues. In germline, CDR1 is GTSNPN, CDR2 SVGIG (reference sequence). With V trimmed by 2 bases and J by 6 bases, 13 bases remained unmatched. In DNA form, the CDR3 reads TGTGCCTGGAGTACTTCTCCGGGACAGGGGGGTGGGGATACGCAGTATTTT. The encoded protein is CAWSTSPGQGGGDTQYF.

This chain connects TRBV19 to TRBJ2-5; 9 nucleotides line up with TRBD1. Looked up from germline, CDR1 is LNHDA and CDR2 is SQIVND (reference sequence). There are 15 residues in the CDR3. V lost 6 bases and J lost 5; bases outside the gene matches: 10. The CDR3 DNA is TGTGCCAGTAGACCCCGGCGGGGGACAGGGGAGACCCAGTACTTC. It specifies CASRPRRGTGETQYF.

This clone was detected a few times. This chain connects TRBV29-1 to TRBJ1-2, with a tentative D call TRBD1 (6 bases). Trimming pared 7 bases from V and 4 bases from J, leaving 13 bases between. This CDR3 comprises 12 residues. The V gene's germline CDR1 is SQVTM and CDR2 ANQGSEA. The CDR3 nucleotides are TGCAGCGCCTCGGACAGTGGCTATGGCTACACCTTC. It codes for CSASDSGYGYTF.

This chain joins TRBV10-2 and TRBJ1-2; 9 positions match TRBD1. Trimming removed 2 bases from V and 1 base from J; junction bases left unmatched: 2. Germline values: CDR1 WSHSY, CDR2 SAAADI. This CDR3 region has 15 residues. The CDR3 loop is CASSEPGQGNYGYTF. As DNA, the CDR3 is TGCGCCAGCAGTGAGCCGGGACAGGGTAACTATGGCTACACCTTC.

The J gene is TRBJ2-7, the V gene TRBV6-5, with a possible D match to TRBD2 (5 bases). V lost 4 bases, J lost 4 bases, and 8 bases lay in between. Germline-derived CDR1 and CDR2 are MNHEY and SVGAGI. There are 12 residues in the CDR3. The CDR3 reads CASSLDWYEQYF. The CDR3 DNA follows: TGTGCCAGCAGTTTGGACTGGTACGAGCAGTACTTC.

In this sample, this clone turned up a few times. The gene calls are TRBV28 and TRBJ2-1, with a tentative D call TRBD2 (5 bases). The CDR3 has 12 amino acids. V was shortened by 6 bases and J by 10 bases, with 13 bases between the two germline ends. Germline CDR1 MDHEN, CDR2 SYDVKM. In DNA, the CDR3 is TGTGCCAGCAGCGCCGGAGGTCCCGAGCAGTTCTTC. It yields the protein CASSAGGPEQFF.

V and J are TRBV28 and TRBJ1-3; possible D gene TRBD1, 5 bases. The V end was cut by 6 bases, the J end by 2 bases, with 11 bases between. Per germline, CDR1 MDHEN and CDR2 SYDVKM. The CDR3 covers 14 residues. CDR3 residues: CASRLGAAGNTIYF. As DNA, the CDR3 is TGTGCCAGCAGGCTTGGGGCTGCTGGAAACACCATATATTTT.

This clone came up a few times. The chain combines TRBV28 with TRBJ1-1; D remains unclear. The germline CDR1 and CDR2 sequences are MDHEN and SYDVKM. The CDR3 has 12 residues. V was trimmed by 1 base and J by 10 bases, leaving 10 bases between them. The CDR3 DNA follows: TGTGCCAGCAGTTTATTGACAAGTTCAGCTTTCTTT. Translated, it gives CASSLLTSSAFF.

The CDR3 DNA reads as TGTGCCAGCAGCTTGTCTACCGGGGAGCTGTTTTTT. It encodes CASSLSTGELFF. The chain carries TRBV5-4 and TRBJ2-2, with D uncertain. Germline V gene lookup returns CDR1 SGHNT and CDR2 YYREEE (reference sequence). Trimming took off 1 base at V and 5 bases at J, with 3 bases between the two ends. The CDR3 runs 12 residues. Full variable domain (outside the CDR3, taken from reference TRBV5-4 and TRBJ2-2): ETGVTQSPTHLIKTRGQQVTLRCSSQSGHNTVSWYQQALGQGPQFIFQYYREEENGRGNFPPRFSGLQFPNYSSELNVNALELDDSALYLCASSLSTGELFFGEGSRLTVL.

In its sample, this clone was seen a few times. J is TRBJ2-7 and V is TRBV13; TRBD1 matches at 8 bases. In germline, CDR1 is PRHDT, CDR2 FYEKMQ (reference sequence). Germline trimming cut 1 base from V and 4 bases from J; bases unmatched to any gene: 3. There are 14 residues in the CDR3. CDR3 in DNA: TGTGCCAGCAGCTTAGACAGGGGGAGTTACGAGCAGTACTTC. This encodes CASSLDRGSYEQYF.

V gene TRBV19 combines with J gene TRBJ1-1; D gene uncertain. Germline assignment: CDR1 LNHDA and CDR2 SQIVND (reference sequence). The V and J ends lost 7 bases and 4 bases respectively, with 19 bases between them. The CDR3 sequence is 15 residues long. CDR3 region: CASMVAGTSITEAFF. Here the CDR3 DNA reads TGTGCCAGTATGGTTGCGGGCACTTCGATCACTGAAGCTTTCTTT.

In this sample, this clone turned up a few times. This chain links TRBV6-5 with TRBJ2-1, with D uncertain. The germline V gene encodes CDR1 MNHEY and CDR2 SVGAGI. V lost 2 bases and J 10 bases, leaving 12 bases between the germline ends. The CDR3 loop spans 13 amino acids. CDR3 sequence: CASSYTAGREQFF. For the CDR3, the DNA is TGTGCCAGCAGTTACACGGCAGGCAGGGAGCAGTTCTTC.

The CDR3 bases are TGTGCCAGCAGCTTAAGAGAAGTATGGAACACTGAAGCTTTCTTT. Translating gives CASSLREVWNTEAFF. This sequence joins TRBV7-6 and TRBJ1-1; no clear D gene. V dropped 2 bases and J dropped 1 base, with 11 bases sitting between them. Germline V gives CDR1 SGHVS, CDR2 FNYEAQ. The CDR3 has 15 residues.

The chain employs TRBV4-1 and TRBJ2-1; D is unclear. CDR1 and CDR2 from the germline V gene are MGHRA and YSYEKL. V was trimmed by 0 bases and J by 0 bases, leaving 6 bases between them. This CDR3 has 15 residues. CDR3: CASSQDTISYNEQFF. CDR3 in DNA: TGCGCCAGCAGCCAAGATACTATCTCCTACAATGAGCAGTTCTTC.

The CDR3 here is CASSSDRGINEQYF. DNA for the CDR3: TGTGCCAGCAGCTCCGACAGGGGAATAAACGAGCAGTACTTC. The chain links TRBV7-9 to TRBJ2-7; 8 bases match TRBD1. V shed 4 bases, J shed 5 bases, and the junction held 7 bases outside the gene matches. Germline-derived CDR1 and CDR2 are SEHNR and FQNEAQ (reference sequence). This CDR3 comprises 14 residues.

The chain recombines TRBV28 with TRBJ1-1, with unresolved D. This CDR3 has 13 amino acids. V was clipped by 5 bases and J by 0 bases, with 7 bases between them. Per germline, CDR1 MDHEN and CDR2 SYDVKM. DNA of the CDR3: TGTGCCAGCAGTCTCTTAATGAACACTGAAGCTTTCTTT. It encodes CASSLLMNTEAFF.

This chain links TRBV5-5 with TRBJ2-3; D unresolved. The CDR3 covers 12 residues. V shed 4 bases and J shed 3 bases, with 6 bases lying between them. Germline values: CDR1 SGHKS, CDR2 YYEKEE (reference sequence). The CDR3 here is CASSPRTDTQYF. DNA of the CDR3: TGTGCCAGCAGCCCCCGTACAGATACGCAGTATTTT.